This is a list of T cell receptor beta chains from one sample in a study of a mutant IDH1 vaccine in newly diagnosed glioma. No cognate antigen is known for these TCRs. The repertoire was sequenced with immunoSEQ multiplex PCR; TCRdb's copy has only in-frame clones and lacks some. The sample lists roughly 30,000 clones; around 85% were seen once. The material was PBMCs, obtained from a glioma patient whose treatment included an IDH1 peptide vaccine. The receptors shown here come from a man aged 25-40 years with glioma. The CDR3 runs from the conserved cysteine through the conserved F or W. D genes are given only for firm matches. A row's size may be missing; if present it is once, few, many or a size class.

cdr3_aa cdr3_nt clone_size v_call d_call j_call
CASSDGLAGDEQFF TGTGCCAGCAGTGACGGACTAGCGGGAGATGAGCAGTTCTTC few TRBV6-4 TRBD2 TRBJ2-1
CASSLAGAATEAFF TGTGCCAGCAGCTTAGCTGGGGCCGCCACTGAAGCTTTCTTT . TRBV7-2 . TRBJ1-1
CASSIRSLADREPQHF TGTGCCAGTAGTATCAGGTCCTTGGCAGATCGGGAGCCCCAGCATTTT once TRBV19 . TRBJ1-5
CASSYSGSYEQYF TGCGCCAGCAGCTATTCAGGCTCCTACGAGCAGTACTTC . TRBV5-1 . TRBJ2-7
CASSWGRTATTEAFF TGTGCCAGCAGCTGGGGACGGACAGCTACAACTGAAGCTTTCTTT . TRBV11-1 . TRBJ1-1
CASSYPPQPQHF TGTGCCAGCAGTTACCCCCCTCAGCCCCAGCATTTT . TRBV6-6 . TRBJ1-5
CASSFPFGEQFF TGTGCCAGCAGTTTCCCTTTTGGTGAGCAGTTCTTC . TRBV6-6 . TRBJ2-1
CASSFRTSGGAVQETQYF TGTGCCAGCAGCTTCCGGACTAGCGGGGGGGCTGTTCAAGAGACCCAGTACTTC . TRBV7-9 TRBD2 TRBJ2-5
CASSLDRGFMDTEAFF TGTGCCAGCAGCCTGGACAGGGGATTTATGGACACTGAAGCTTTCTTT . TRBV5-4 TRBD1 TRBJ1-1
CASSLRGTDLNTEAFF TGCGCCAGCAGCCTCCGCGGCACAGACTTGAACACTGAAGCTTTCTTT few TRBV4-1 . TRBJ1-1
CASSLTLNTEAFF TGTGCCAGCAGCTTAACCCTCAACACTGAAGCTTTCTTT . TRBV7-3 . TRBJ1-1
CASSFQRGMTDTQYF TGTGCCAGCAGCTTTCAACGGGGGATGACAGATACGCAGTATTTT . TRBV7-9 . TRBJ2-3
CASIRQGLSGANVLTF TGTGCCAGCATCAGACAGGGATTGTCTGGGGCCAACGTCCTGACTTTC . TRBV7-9 TRBD1 TRBJ2-6
CASSLGQSLNTEAFF TGTGCCAGCAGCCTCGGACAGAGCCTGAACACTGAAGCTTTCTTT few TRBV7-2 . TRBJ1-1
CASSSTSEREETQYF TGCGCCAGCAGCTCGACTAGCGAAAGGGAAGAGACCCAGTACTTC once TRBV5-1 TRBD2 TRBJ2-5
CASTERSSGSVWRTYEQYF TGCGCCAGCACCGAGAGGTCTAGCGGGAGTGTTTGGAGGACCTACGAGCAGTACTTC . TRBV10-2 TRBD2 TRBJ2-7
CASSLVGPTPHEQFF TGTGCCAGCAGTTTGGTCGGCCCCACCCCCCATGAGCAGTTCTTC . TRBV27 . TRBJ2-1
CASSVLTLDEQYF TGTGCCAGCAGTGTTCTTACGCTGGACGAGCAGTACTTC once TRBV6-1 . TRBJ2-7
CASSFSRRASGSYEQYF TGTGCCAGCAGTTTCAGTAGAAGGGCTAGCGGGAGTTACGAGCAGTACTTC . TRBV28 TRBD2 TRBJ2-7
CASSGTALGGELFF TGTGCCAGCAGCGGGACCGCCCTCGGCGGGGAGCTGTTTTTT few TRBV28 . TRBJ2-2
CASSSPRTSGGYEQYF TGTGCCAGCAGCTCCCCCAGGACTAGCGGGGGATACGAGCAGTACTTC . TRBV7-2 TRBD2 TRBJ2-7
CASSRSSGYQETQYF TGTGCCAGCAGTCGGTCTAGCGGCTACCAAGAGACCCAGTACTTC . TRBV27 TRBD2 TRBJ2-5
CASSSGTHSYEQYF TGTGCCAGCAGCTCCGGGACACACTCCTACGAGCAGTACTTC . TRBV6-1 . TRBJ2-7
CASSDLRSYNEQFF TGTGCCAGCAGTGACCTGCGCTCCTACAATGAGCAGTTCTTC . TRBV2 . TRBJ2-1
CASSEPGRGDNQPQHF TGCGCCAGCAGTGAGCCCGGACGGGGGGACAATCAGCCCCAGCATTTT . TRBV10-2 . TRBJ1-5
CASSLGAGLLQLFF TGTGCCAGCAGCTTGGGCGCCGGGCTCCTCCAGCTGTTTTTT . TRBV5-8 . TRBJ1-4
CASSSIGSGLSYEQYF TGTGCCAGCAGCTCAATAGGTTCAGGCTTATCCTACGAGCAGTACTTC . TRBV5-4 . TRBJ2-7
CATSRPRAGDDNEQFF TGTGCCACCAGCAGACCGAGAGCGGGAGACGACAATGAGCAGTTCTTC . TRBV15 TRBD2 TRBJ2-1
CASRKGQGGEKLFF TGTGCCAGCAGAAAAGGACAGGGAGGCGAAAAACTGTTTTTT . TRBV6-1 TRBD1 TRBJ1-4
CASSFQGSGGGTDTQYF TGCGCCAGCAGCTTTCAGGGAAGCGGAGGGGGGACAGATACGCAGTATTTT . TRBV5-1 . TRBJ2-3
CASIVGGGNTIYF TGTGCCAGCATAGTTGGAGGTGGAAACACCATATATTTT . TRBV6-1 . TRBJ1-3
CASSSGGGSYEQYF TGCGCCAGCAGCTCTGGGGGGGGTTCCTACGAGCAGTACTTC once TRBV4-1 TRBD2 TRBJ2-7
CASSPGTSGGASETQYF TGTGCCAGCAGCCCCGGGACTAGCGGGGGGGCCTCTGAGACCCAGTACTTC . TRBV7-9 TRBD2 TRBJ2-5
CSVEGTARDEQYF TGCAGCGTTGAAGGAACAGCGAGGGACGAGCAGTACTTC once TRBV29-1 . TRBJ2-7
CTSSQDSQATNEKLFF TGCACCAGCAGCCAAGATTCACAGGCAACTAATGAAAAACTGTTTTTT . TRBV1 . TRBJ1-4
CASRISAGIYQPQHF TGTGCCAGTAGGATCAGTGCAGGGATATATCAGCCCCAGCATTTT once TRBV19 . TRBJ1-5
CASSSSRDNEKLFF TGTGCCAGCAGTTCTTCCAGGGATAATGAAAAACTGTTTTTT . TRBV6-5 . TRBJ1-4
CASSPLLVLLEQYF TGTGCCAGCAGCCCCTTACTAGTTCTCCTCGAGCAGTACTTC . TRBV5-5 . TRBJ2-7
CSVQTDRESPLHF TGCAGCGTTCAGACAGACAGGGAATCACCCCTCCACTTT . TRBV29-1 TRBD1 TRBJ1-6